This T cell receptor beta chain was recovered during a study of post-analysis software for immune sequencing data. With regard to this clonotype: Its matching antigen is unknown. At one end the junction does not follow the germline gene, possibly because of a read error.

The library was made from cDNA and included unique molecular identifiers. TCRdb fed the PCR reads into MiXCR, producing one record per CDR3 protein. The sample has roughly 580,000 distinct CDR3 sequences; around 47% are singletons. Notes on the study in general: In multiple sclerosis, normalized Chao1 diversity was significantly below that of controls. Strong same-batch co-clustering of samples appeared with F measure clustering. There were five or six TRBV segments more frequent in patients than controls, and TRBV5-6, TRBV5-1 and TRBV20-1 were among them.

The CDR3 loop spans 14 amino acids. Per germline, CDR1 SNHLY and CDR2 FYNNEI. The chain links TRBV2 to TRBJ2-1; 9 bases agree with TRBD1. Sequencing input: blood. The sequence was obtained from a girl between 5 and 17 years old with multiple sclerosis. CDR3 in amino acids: CASSGTGAGNAQFF. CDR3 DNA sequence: TGTGCCAGCAGTGGGACAGGGGCGGGCAATGCGCAGTTCTTC.